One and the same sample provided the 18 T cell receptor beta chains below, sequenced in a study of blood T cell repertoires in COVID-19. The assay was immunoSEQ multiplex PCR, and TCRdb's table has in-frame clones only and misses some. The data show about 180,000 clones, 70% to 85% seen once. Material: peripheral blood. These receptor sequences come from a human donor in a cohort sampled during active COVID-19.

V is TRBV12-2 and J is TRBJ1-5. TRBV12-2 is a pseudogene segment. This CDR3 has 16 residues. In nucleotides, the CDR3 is TGTGCAAGTCGCTTAGTAGGCTTCTCGGGGAATCAGCCCCAGCATTTT. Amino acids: CASRLVGFSGNQPQHF.

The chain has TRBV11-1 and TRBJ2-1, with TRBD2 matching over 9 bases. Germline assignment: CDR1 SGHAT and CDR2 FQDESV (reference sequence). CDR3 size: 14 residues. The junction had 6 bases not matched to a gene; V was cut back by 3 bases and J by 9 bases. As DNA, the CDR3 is TGTGCCAGCAGCTTGAGCGGGGGGAAGATTGAGCAGTTCTTC. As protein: CASSLSGGKIEQFF. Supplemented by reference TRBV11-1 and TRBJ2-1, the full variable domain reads EAEVAQSPRYKITEKSQAVAFWCDPISGHATLYWYRQILGQGPELLVQFQDESVVDDSQLPKDRFSAERLKGVDSTLKIQPAELGDSAMYLCASSLSGGKIEQFFGPGTRLTVL.

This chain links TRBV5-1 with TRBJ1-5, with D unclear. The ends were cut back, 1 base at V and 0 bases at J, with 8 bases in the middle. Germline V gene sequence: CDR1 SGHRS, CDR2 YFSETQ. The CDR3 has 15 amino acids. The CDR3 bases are TGCGCCAGCAGCTTGTGGGGAGATAGCAATCAGCCCCAGCATTTT. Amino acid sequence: CASSLWGDSNQPQHF.

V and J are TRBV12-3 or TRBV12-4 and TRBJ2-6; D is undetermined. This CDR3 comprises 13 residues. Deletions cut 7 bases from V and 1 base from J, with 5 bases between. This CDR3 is CASIFSGANVLTF. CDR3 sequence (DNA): TGTGCCAGCATCTTTTCTGGGGCCAACGTCCTGACTTTC.

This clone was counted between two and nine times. CDR3 sequence: CASLGGSGELFF. The CDR3 region has the DNA TGTGCCAGCCTTGGGGGGTCCGGGGAGCTGTTTTTT. The rearrangement joins TRBV7-8 to TRBJ2-2; maybe TRBD2 (6 bases). The germline V gene encodes CDR1 SGHVS and CDR2 FQNEAQ. Between the trimmed V and J ends, which lost 8 bases and 6 bases, there was a span of 10 bases. This CDR3 spans 12 amino acids. Combining the CDR3 with reference TRBV7-8 and TRBJ2-2 gives the whole variable domain GAGVSQSPRYKVAKRGQDVALRCDPISGHVSLFWYQQALGQGPEFLTYFQNEAQLDKSGLPSDRFFAERPEGSVSTLKIQRTQQEDSAVYLCASLGGSGELFFGEGSRLTVL.

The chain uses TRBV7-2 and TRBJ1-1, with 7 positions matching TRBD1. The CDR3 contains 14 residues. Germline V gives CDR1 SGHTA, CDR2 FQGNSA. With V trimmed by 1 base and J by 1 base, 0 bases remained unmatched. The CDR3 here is CASSLEGANTEAFF. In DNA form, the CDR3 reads TGTGCCAGCAGCTTAGAGGGGGCGAACACTGAAGCTTTCTTT.

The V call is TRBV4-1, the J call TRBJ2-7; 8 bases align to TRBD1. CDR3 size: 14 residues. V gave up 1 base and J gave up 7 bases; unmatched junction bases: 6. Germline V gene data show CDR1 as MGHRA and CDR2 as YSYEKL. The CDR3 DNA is TGCGCCAGCAGCCAAGGGACAGGGAGTTGGGAGCAGTACTTC. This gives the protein CASSQGTGSWEQYF.

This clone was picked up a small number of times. CDR3 protein: CASSQVQGARSGYTF. The CDR3 coding sequence is TGCGCCAGCAGCCAAGTACAGGGGGCGCGGAGTGGCTACACCTTC. This chain uses TRBV4-1 with TRBJ1-2, with 9 bases identical to TRBD1. CDR1 is MGHRA, CDR2 YSYEKL, per germline. J lost 7 bases, V lost 1 base, and 7 bases had no gene match. The CDR3 runs 15 residues.

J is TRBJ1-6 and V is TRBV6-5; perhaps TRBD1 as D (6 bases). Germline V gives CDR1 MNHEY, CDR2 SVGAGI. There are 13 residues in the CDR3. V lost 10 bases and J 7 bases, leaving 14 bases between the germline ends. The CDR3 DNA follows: TGTGCCACCCACCCGGACAGAAATTCACCCCTCCACTTT. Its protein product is CATHPDRNSPLHF.

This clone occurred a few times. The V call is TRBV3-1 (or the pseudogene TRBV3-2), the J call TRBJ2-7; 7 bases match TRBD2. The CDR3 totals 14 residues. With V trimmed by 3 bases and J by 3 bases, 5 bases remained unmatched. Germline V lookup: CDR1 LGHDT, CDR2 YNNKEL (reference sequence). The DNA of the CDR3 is TGTGCCAGCAGCCATAGGGACTACGGCTACGAGCAGTACTTC. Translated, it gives CASSHRDYGYEQYF.

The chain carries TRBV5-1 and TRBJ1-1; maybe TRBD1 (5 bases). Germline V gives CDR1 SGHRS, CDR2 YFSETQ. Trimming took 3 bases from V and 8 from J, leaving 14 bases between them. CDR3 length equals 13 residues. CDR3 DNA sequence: TGCGCCAGCAGCTGGGGGGACGGCAGAGAAGCTTTCTTT. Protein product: CASSWGDGREAFF.

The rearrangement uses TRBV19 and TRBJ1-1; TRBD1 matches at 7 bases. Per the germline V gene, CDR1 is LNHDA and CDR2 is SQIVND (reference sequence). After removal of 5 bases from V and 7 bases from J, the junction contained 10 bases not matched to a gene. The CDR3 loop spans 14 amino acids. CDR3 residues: CASSATGVWDEAFF. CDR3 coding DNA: TGTGCCAGTAGTGCAACAGGGGTGTGGGATGAAGCTTTCTTT.

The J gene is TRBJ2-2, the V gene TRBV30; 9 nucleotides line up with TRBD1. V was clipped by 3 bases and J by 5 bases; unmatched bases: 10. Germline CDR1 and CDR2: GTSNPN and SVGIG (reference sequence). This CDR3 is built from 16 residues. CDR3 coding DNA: TGTGCCTGGAGGGATGGGGGACAGGGAGGGACCGGGGAGCTGTTTTTT. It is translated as CAWRDGGQGGTGELFF.

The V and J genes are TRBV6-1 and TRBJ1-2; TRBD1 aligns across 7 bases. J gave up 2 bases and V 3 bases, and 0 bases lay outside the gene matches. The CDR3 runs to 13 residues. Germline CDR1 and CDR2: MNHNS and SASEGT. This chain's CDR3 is CASSETGNYGYTF. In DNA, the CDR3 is TGTGCCAGCAGTGAGACAGGGAACTATGGCTACACCTTC.

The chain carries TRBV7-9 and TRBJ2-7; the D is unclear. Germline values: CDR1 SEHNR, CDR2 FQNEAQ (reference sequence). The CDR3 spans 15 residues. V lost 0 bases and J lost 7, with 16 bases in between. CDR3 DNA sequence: TGTGCCAGCAGCTTAGCGCGGTTCGGCCCAGAGGAGCAGTACTTC. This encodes CASSLARFGPEEQYF.

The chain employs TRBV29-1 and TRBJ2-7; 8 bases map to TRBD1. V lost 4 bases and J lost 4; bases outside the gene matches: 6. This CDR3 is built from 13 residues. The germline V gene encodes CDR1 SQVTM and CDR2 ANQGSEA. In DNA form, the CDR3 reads TGCAGCGTTGTGACAGGGGATGTTTACGAGCAGTACTTC. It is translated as CSVVTGDVYEQYF.

CDR3 sequence reads: CASRVLDGYTF. The CDR3 DNA reads as TGTGCCAGCCGAGTTTTGGATGGCTACACCTTC. The rearrangement joins TRBV13 to TRBJ1-2; D not certain. This CDR3 is 11 amino acids long. Germline lookup yields CDR1 PRHDT and CDR2 FYEKMQ (reference sequence). V lost 8 bases, J lost 6 bases, and 10 bases lay in between.

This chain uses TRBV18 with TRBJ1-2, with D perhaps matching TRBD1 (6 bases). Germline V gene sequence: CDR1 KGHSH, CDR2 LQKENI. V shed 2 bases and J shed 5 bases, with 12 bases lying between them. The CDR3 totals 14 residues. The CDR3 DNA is TGTGCCAGCTCACCATCCAACAGGGATTATGGCTACACCTTC. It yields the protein CASSPSNRDYGYTF.